These T cell receptor beta chains were read from a single sample in a study of neoadjuvant anti-PD-1 for oral cavity cancer. The table came from immunoSEQ multiplex PCR; TCRdb's copy has only in-frame clones and leaves some out. The sample carries 65,000 to 70,000 clones, around 85% recorded once. The sequenced sample was PBMCs, obtained after nivolumab (anti-PD-1) treatment. The receptors were gathered from a person between 40 and 80 years old with oral cavity squamous cell carcinoma. Both conserved end residues are part of each CDR3. Fields, in order: V gene, J gene, clone size, D gene, CDR3 protein, CDR3 DNA. A D gene is named only where the DNA matches it firmly. Part of the rows lack a size; the others show once, few, many or a class for expanded clones.

TRBV27	TRBJ2-3	NA	NA	CASSLYLAVTDTQYF	TGTGCCAGCAGTTTATACTTGGCAGTCACAGATACGCAGTATTTT
TRBV6-1	TRBJ1-2	NA	TRBD1	CASSEDFNKRGQGYTF	TGTGCCAGCAGTGAAGACTTTAATAAGAGGGGGCAAGGCTACACCTTC
TRBV6-1	TRBJ2-7	few	NA	CASSELVGLPYEQYF	TGTGCCAGCAGTGAATTGGTCGGGCTTCCCTACGAGCAGTACTTC
TRBV18	TRBJ2-7	NA	TRBD2	CASSPVAGGDEQYF	TGTGCCAGCTCACCGGTAGCGGGAGGTGACGAGCAGTACTTC
TRBV28	TRBJ1-2	NA	NA	CASSLTGNYGYTF	TGTGCCAGCAGTCTTACAGGGAACTATGGCTACACCTTC
TRBV10-3	TRBJ2-2	NA	TRBD2	CAISKREGLETGELFF	TGTGCCATCAGTAAGCGGGAGGGCCTAGAAACCGGGGAGCTGTTTTTT
TRBV11-2	TRBJ2-7	NA	NA	CASSLGVRRDRDSYEQYF	TGTGCCAGCAGCTTAGGTGTTAGGCGGGACAGAGATTCCTACGAGCAGTACTTC
TRBV7-8	TRBJ1-2	few	NA	CASSLGIQTTEGYTF	TGTGCCAGCAGCTTAGGAATTCAAACCACGGAGGGCTACACCTTC
TRBV29-1	TRBJ2-3	NA	NA	CSVSPTRNSDTRYF	TGCAGCGTCTCACCCACCCGCAACTCAGATACGCGGTATTTT
TRBV2	TRBJ2-7	NA	NA	CASSENMGQYF	TGTGCCAGCAGTGAAAATATGGGGCAGTACTTC
TRBV28	TRBJ1-1	NA	NA	CASSSGTLGRTEAFF	TGTGCCAGCAGTTCCGGGACACTCGGGCGCACTGAAGCTTTCTTT